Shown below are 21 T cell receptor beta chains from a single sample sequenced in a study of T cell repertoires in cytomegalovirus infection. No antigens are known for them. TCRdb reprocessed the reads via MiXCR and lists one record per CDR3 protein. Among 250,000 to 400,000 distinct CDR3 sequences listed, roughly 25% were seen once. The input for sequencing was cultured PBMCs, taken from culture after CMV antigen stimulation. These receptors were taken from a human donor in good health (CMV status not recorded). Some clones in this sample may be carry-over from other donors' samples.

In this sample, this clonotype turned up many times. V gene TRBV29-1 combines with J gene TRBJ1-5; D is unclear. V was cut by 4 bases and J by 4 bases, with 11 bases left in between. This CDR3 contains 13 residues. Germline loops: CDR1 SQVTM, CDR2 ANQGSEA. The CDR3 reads CSVGNGRNQPQHF. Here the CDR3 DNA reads TGCAGCGTTGGGAATGGCCGGAATCAGCCCCAGCATTTT. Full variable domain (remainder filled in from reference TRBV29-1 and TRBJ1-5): SAVISQKPSRDICQRGTSLTIQCQVDSQVTMMFWYRQQPGQSLTLIATANQGSEATYESGFVIDKFPISRPNLTFSTLTVSNMSPEDSSIYLCSVGNGRNQPQHFGDGTRLSIL.

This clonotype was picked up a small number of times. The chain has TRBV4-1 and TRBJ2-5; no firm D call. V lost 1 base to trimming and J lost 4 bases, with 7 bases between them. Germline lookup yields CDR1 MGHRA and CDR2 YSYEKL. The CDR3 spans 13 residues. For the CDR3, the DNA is TGCGCCAGCAGCCAAGGGGTGTCAGAGACCCAGTACTTC. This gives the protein CASSQGVSETQYF.

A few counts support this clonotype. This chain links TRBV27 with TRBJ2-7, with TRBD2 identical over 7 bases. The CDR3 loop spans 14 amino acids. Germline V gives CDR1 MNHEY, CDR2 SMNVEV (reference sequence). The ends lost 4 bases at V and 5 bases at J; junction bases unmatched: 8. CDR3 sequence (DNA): TGTGCCAGCAGTTCACGGACTAGGTCCCACGAGCAGTACTTC. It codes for CASSSRTRSHEQYF.

The CDR3: CASSLQPAEAFF. CDR3 sequence (DNA): TGTGCCAGCAGTTTACAGCCTGCCGAAGCTTTCTTT. The V and J genes are TRBV28 and TRBJ1-1; D is unclear. Trimming took 2 bases from V and 8 from J, leaving 9 bases between them. The CDR3 loop spans 12 amino acids. CDR1 and CDR2 from the germline V gene are MDHEN and SYDVKM.

DNA of the CDR3: TGTGCCAGCAGCCGAAATCCGACAGGCGATACGCAGTATTTT. It is translated as CASSRNPTGDTQYF. The chain recombines TRBV6-5 with TRBJ2-3, with a possible D match to TRBD1 (6 bases). The CDR3 has 14 amino acids. Germline V gene lookup returns CDR1 MNHEY and CDR2 SVGAGI. V dropped 6 bases and J dropped 6 bases, with 16 bases sitting between them.

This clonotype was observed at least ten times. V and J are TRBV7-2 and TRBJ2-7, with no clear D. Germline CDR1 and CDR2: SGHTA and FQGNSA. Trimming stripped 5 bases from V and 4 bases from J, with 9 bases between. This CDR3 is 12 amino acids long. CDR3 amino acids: CASSPSAYEQYF. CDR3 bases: TGTGCCAGCAGCCCAAGCGCGTACGAGCAGTACTTC.

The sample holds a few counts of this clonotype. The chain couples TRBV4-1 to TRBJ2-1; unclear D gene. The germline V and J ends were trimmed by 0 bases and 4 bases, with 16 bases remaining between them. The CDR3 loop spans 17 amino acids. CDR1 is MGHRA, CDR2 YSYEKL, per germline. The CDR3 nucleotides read TGCGCCAGCAGCCAAGATAGGCCTCTAGGCGGTTACAATGAGCAGTTCTTC. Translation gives CASSQDRPLGGYNEQFF.

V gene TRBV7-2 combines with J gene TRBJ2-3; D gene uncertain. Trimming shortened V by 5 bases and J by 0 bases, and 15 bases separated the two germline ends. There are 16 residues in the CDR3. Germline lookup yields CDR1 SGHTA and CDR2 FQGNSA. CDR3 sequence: CASSPRVLLSTDTQYF. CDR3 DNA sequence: TGTGCCAGCAGCCCGAGAGTATTGCTTAGCACAGATACGCAGTATTTT.

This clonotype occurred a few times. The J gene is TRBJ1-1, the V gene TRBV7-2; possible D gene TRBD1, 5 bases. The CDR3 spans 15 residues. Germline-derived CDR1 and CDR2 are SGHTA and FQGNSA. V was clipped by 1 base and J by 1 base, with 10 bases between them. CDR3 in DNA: TGTGCCAGCAGCTTAGGTGACAGATGGAACACTGAAGCTTTCTTT. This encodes CASSLGDRWNTEAFF.

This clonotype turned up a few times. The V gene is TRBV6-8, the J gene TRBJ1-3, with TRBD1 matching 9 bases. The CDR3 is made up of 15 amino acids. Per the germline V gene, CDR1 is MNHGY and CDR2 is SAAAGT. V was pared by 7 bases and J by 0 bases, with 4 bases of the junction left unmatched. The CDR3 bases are TGTGCCAGCATCGGACAGGGGAGCTCTGGAAACACCATATATTTT. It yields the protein CASIGQGSSGNTIYF.

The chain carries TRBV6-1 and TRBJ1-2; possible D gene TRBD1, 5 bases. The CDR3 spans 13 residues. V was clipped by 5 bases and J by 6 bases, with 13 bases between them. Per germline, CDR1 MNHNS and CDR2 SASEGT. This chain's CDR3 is CASSPRGADGYTF. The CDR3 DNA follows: TGTGCCAGCAGTCCCCGCGGGGCAGATGGCTACACCTTC.

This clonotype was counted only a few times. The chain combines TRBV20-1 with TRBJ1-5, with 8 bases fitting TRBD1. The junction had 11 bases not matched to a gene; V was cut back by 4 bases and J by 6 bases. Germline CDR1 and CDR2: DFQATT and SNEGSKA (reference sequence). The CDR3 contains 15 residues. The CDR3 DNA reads TGCAGTGCTACCCTAGGTCAGGGGGCGGGTCAGCCCCAGCATTTT. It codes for CSATLGQGAGQPQHF.

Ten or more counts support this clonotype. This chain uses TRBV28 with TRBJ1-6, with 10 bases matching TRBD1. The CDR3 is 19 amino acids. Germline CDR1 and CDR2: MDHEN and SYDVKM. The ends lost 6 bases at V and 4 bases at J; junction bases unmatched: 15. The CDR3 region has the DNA TGTGCCAGCAGGAGTCTAACGGGACAGGGGCCACTTTATAATTCACCCCTCCACTTT. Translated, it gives CASRSLTGQGPLYNSPLHF.

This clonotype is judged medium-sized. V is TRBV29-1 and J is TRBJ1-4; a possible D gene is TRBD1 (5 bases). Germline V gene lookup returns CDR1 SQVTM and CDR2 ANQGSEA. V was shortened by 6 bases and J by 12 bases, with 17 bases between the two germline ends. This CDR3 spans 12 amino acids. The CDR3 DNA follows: TGCAGCGTACCGGAGAAGGGGTGGGAACTGTTTTTT. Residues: CSVPEKGWELFF.

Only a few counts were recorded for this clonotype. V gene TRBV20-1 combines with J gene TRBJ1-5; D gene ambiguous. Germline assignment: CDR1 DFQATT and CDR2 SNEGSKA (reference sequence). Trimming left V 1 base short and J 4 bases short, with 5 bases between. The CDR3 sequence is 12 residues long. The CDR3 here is CSARAANQPQHF. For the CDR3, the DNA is TGCAGTGCTAGAGCAGCTAATCAGCCCCAGCATTTT.

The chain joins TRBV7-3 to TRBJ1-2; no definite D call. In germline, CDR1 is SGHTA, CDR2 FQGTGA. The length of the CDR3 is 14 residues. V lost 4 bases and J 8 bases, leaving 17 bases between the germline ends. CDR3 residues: CASSSPAPNGGYTF. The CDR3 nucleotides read TGTGCCAGCAGCTCACCCGCCCCCAATGGCGGCTACACCTTC.

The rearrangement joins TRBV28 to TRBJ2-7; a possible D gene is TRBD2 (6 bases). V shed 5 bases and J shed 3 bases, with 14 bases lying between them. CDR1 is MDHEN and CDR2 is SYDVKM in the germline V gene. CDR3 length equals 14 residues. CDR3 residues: CASSPPGLNYEQYF. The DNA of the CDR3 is TGTGCCAGCAGTCCCCCGGGACTGAACTACGAGCAGTACTTC.

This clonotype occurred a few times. CDR3 DNA sequence: TGTGCCAGCAGCAACGGGCGGGGGAGGGGGAACACTGAAGCTTTCTTT. Amino acid sequence: CASSNGRGRGNTEAFF. V and J are TRBV7-9 and TRBJ1-1; D might be TRBD1 (5 bases). The CDR3 is made up of 16 amino acids. V lost 5 bases and J lost 1, with 17 bases in between. CDR1 is SEHNR, CDR2 FQNEAQ, per germline (reference sequence).

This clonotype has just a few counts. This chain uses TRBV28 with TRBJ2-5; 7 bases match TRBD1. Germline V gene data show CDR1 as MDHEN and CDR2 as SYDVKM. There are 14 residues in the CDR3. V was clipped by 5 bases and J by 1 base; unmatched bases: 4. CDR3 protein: CASSTGQSQETQYF. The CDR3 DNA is TGTGCCAGCAGTACGGGACAGTCCCAAGAGACCCAGTACTTC.

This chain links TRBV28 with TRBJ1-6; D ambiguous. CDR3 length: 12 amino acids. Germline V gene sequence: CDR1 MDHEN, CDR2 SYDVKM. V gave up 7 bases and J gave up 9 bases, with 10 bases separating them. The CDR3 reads CASMVLGSPLHF. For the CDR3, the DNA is TGTGCCAGCATGGTCTTGGGTTCACCCCTCCACTTT.

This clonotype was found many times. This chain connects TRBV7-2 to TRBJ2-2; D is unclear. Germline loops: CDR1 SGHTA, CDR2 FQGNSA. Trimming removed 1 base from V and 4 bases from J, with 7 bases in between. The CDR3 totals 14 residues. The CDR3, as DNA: TGTGCCAGCAGCTTAGTGTCGGCCACCGGGGAGCTGTTTTTT. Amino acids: CASSLVSATGELFF.